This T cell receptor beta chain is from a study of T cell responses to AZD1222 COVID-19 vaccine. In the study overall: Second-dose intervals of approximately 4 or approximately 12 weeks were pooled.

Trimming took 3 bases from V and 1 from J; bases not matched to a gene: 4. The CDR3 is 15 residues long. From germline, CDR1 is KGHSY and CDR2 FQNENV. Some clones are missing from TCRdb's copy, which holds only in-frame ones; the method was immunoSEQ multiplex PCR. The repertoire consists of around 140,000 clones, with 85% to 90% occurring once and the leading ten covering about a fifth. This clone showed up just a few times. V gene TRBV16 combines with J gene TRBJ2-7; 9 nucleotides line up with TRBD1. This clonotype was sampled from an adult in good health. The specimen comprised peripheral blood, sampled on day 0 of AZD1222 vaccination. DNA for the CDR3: TGTGCCAGCAGCCAGGGACAGGGCCCATCCTACGAGCAGTACTTC. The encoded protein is CASSQGQGPSYEQYF.